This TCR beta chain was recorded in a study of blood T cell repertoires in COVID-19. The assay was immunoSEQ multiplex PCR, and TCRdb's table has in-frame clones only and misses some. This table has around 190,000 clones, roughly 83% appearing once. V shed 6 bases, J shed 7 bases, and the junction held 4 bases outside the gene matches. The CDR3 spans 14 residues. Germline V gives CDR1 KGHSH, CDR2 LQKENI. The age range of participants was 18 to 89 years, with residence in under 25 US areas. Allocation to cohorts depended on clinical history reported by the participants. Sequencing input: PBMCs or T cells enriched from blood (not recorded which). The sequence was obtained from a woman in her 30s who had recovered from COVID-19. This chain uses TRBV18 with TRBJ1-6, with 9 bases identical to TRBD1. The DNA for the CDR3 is TGTGCCAGCTCCCCCGGGACAGGGAATTCACCCCTCCACTTT. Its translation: CASSPGTGNSPLHF.